This is a list of T cell receptor beta chains from one sample in a study of shared clonotypes between healthy human individuals. Assay used: immunoSEQ multiplex PCR; TCRdb lists only in-frame clones, some missing. The sample carries around 2,000,000 clones, roughly 94% recorded once. Source material: naive CD4+ T cells sorted from blood. The receptors come from a young man in good health. CDR3s include the opening cysteine and the closing phenylalanine or tryptophan. A D gene is named only where the DNA matches it firmly. For some rows the clone size is stated as once, few or many, or as a class when expanded; others skip it.

>NA|TRBV7-2|NA|TRBJ1-6
CASSIRSGAKAPNSPLHF
TGTGCCAGCAGCATCAGGAGCGGGGCCAAAGCTCCCAATTCACCCCTCCACTTT
>TRBD1|TRBV28|once|TRBJ2-5
CASSLLGGKGETQYF
TGTGCCAGCAGTTTATTAGGGGGCAAGGGAGAGACCCAGTACTTC
>TRBD2|TRBV9|NA|TRBJ2-5
CASSVGLAGGRLLQETQYF
TGTGCCAGCAGCGTAGGACTAGCGGGGGGGCGTCTCCTCCAAGAGACCCAGTACTTC
>NA|TRBV11-2|NA|TRBJ2-1
CASSSDPGASTYNEQFF
TGTGCCAGCAGCTCCGACCCAGGGGCCTCCACCTACAATGAGCAGTTCTTC
>NA|TRBV7-9|NA|TRBJ1-1
CASSSGTDANTEAFF
TGTGCCAGCAGTTCCGGGACGGATGCGAACACTGAAGCTTTCTTT
>NA|TRBV19|NA|TRBJ1-6
CASRSPGDSPLHF
TGTGCCAGTAGAAGTCCCGGTGATTCACCCCTCCACTTT
>NA|TRBV6-6|NA|TRBJ2-3
CAITAGESTSTDTQYF
TGTGCCATCACAGCGGGCGAATCGACTAGCACAGATACGCAGTATTTT
>TRBD2|TRBV7-6|NA|TRBJ2-2
CASSPLAGTGELFF
TGTGCCAGCAGCCCTTTAGCGGGGACCGGGGAGCTGTTTTTT
>NA|TRBV25-1|NA|TRBJ1-4
CASSDPGSLEKLFF
TGTGCCAGCAGTGACCCCGGATCCCTCGAAAAACTGTTTTTT
>NA|TRBV19|NA|TRBJ1-2
CASRITGNGYGYTF
TGTGCCAGTAGAATAACAGGGAACGGGTATGGCTACACCTTC
>NA|TRBV2|NA|TRBJ1-1
CASSVGQGQGTEAFF
TGTGCCAGCAGCGTTGGGCAGGGCCAGGGAACTGAAGCTTTCTTT
>TRBD1|TRBV7-2|NA|TRBJ1-2
CASSLGQGLSYGYTF
TGTGCCAGCAGCTTAGGACAGGGCTTGAGCTATGGCTACACCTTC
>TRBD1|TRBV18|NA|TRBJ1-1
CASSRAVGTANTEAFF
TGTGCCAGCTCACGGGCCGTAGGGACAGCTAACACTGAAGCTTTCTTT
>TRBD1|TRBV10-3|NA|TRBJ1-5
CAISGGQAQPQHF
TGTGCCATCAGTGGGGGACAGGCGCAGCCCCAGCATTTT
>TRBD1|TRBV29-1|once|TRBJ1-2
CSAGQSGGYTF
TGCAGCGCGGGACAGAGCGGCGGCTACACCTTC
>NA|TRBV21-1|few|TRBJ1-2
CASGHQGYTF
TGTGCCAGCGGGCATCAGGGCTACACCTTC
>NA|TRBV9|NA|TRBJ2-1
CASSPPGGQYNEQFF
TGTGCCAGCAGCCCCCCCGGGGGGCAGTACAATGAGCAGTTCTTC
>NA|TRBV10-1|NA|TRBJ2-3
CASSESGRGATDTQYF
TGCGCCAGCAGTGAGTCCGGCAGGGGGGCGACAGATACGCAGTATTTT
>NA|TRBV7-9|NA|TRBJ2-3
CASRPWGTDTQYF
TGTGCCAGCAGACCCTGGGGCACAGATACGCAGTATTTT
>NA|TRBV10-3|NA|TRBJ1-1
CAINRDGNTEAFF
TGTGCCATCAACCGGGACGGGAACACTGAAGCTTTCTTT
>TRBD1|TRBV9|NA|TRBJ1-2
CASSAGGRNQANYGYTF
TGTGCCAGCAGCGCAGGGGGGAGAAATCAGGCCAACTATGGCTACACCTTC
>NA|TRBV14|NA|TRBJ1-2
CASSRGSLANYGYTF
TGTGCCAGCAGCCGGGGGAGCCTAGCTAACTATGGCTACACCTTC
>TRBD2|TRBV5-4|NA|TRBJ2-3
CATRGGGTDTQYF
TGTGCCACCCGTGGGGGGGGCACAGATACGCAGTATTTT
>TRBD2|TRBV10-3|NA|TRBJ2-7
CASGGSGRLYEQYF
TGTGCCAGCGGAGGTAGCGGGAGACTTTACGAGCAGTACTTC